Sequencing of this T cell receptor beta chain was carried out in a study of regulatory and conventional T cells in breast cancer (dated by TCRdb to the mid-2010s). Notes on this clonotype: It lacks a known antigen. The input lacks base qualities; no much larger clone sits a single base away.

CDR3 length: 13 amino acids, cysteine to phenylalanine. The DNA shown is the 39-base CDR3, in frame from base 1. Via the germline V gene (reference sequence), CDR1 is LGHDT and CDR2 YNNKEL. Deletion took 0 bases off V and 14 bases off J, with a span of 14 bases between the germline ends. To prepare the library, PCR was applied. Data came from an Illumina MiSeq. The public reads were reprocessed in TCRdb via fastp at Q25 and MiXCR, keeping in-frame beta chains. Every entry covers one CDR3 protein and lists the most common genes and DNA from its rows. Here the sample has fewer than 20,000 distinct CDR3 sequences; approximately 35% occur a single time. Of the sample, 1.5% to 2% falls within the top ten clones.

The receptor's source is a female donor in good health. What was sequenced was conventional T cells from blood. Recombination linked TRBV3-1 to TRBJ2-1; there is no confident call for the D gene. DNA sequence: TGTGCCAGCAGCCAAGATCTACAGCAGGTCAAGTTCTTC. Its protein reads: CASSQDLQQVKFF.